The TCR beta chain under discussion was sequenced for a study of blood T cell repertoires in COVID-19. Original processing methods: Estimates of nucleated cell counts were drawn from the amplification of reference gene primers. Repertoires were generated with immunoSEQ multiplex PCR, while TCRdb's copy carries only in-frame clones and drops some. Clone size and the V and J calls come from that table; the DNA yielded D and trimming. This repertoire shows under 80,000 clones, 70% to 90% found once; its top ten account for around a sixth. From germline, CDR1 is MNHEY and CDR2 SVGEGT. There are 14 residues in the CDR3. The J segment lost 7 bases and the V segment lost 8 bases, leaving 11 bases of the junction unmatched.

Material: peripheral blood. The clonotype was recovered from a man at least 80 years old in a cohort sampled during active COVID-19. This chain links TRBV6-2 or TRBV6-3 with TRBJ2-1; 7 nucleotides line up with TRBD2. CDR3 sequence reads: CASRRWGGGNEQFF. DNA of the CDR3: TGTGCCAGCCGCCGATGGGGCGGGGGTAATGAGCAGTTCTTC.